The clone carrying this T cell receptor (beta chain) was recorded many times. TCRdb reprocessed the 5' RACE reads with MiXCR, giving one entry per CDR3 protein. Of approximately 620,000 distinct CDR3 sequences in the sample, over 8.5% are singletons; the top ten hold 0.98%. Trimming left V 0 bases short and J 3 bases short, with 10 bases between. Looked up from germline, CDR1 is LGHDT and CDR2 is YNNKEL (reference sequence). The CDR3 spans 15 residues. The record originates from a study of identical twins. These sequences were also reported in another study, on yellow fever vaccine responses in identical twins.

V gene TRBV3-1 combines with J gene TRBJ2-3, with D tentatively TRBD1 or TRBD2 (5 bases each). The sequence was collected from a woman aged 18-29 years in good health. Sequences were obtained from PBMCs. CDR3 in amino acids: CASSQDGTGTDTQYF. DNA for the CDR3: TGTGCCAGCAGCCAAGATGGGACGGGTACAGATACGCAGTATTTT.